The source of this TCR beta chain is a study of naive and memory T cell subsets (TCRdb year 2017). About the study as a whole: The study applied an open-source, UMI-based TCR alpha and beta sequencing pipeline to sorted naive and memory peripheral blood T cell subsets. IgG serology results and the functional CMV T cell responses were in complete agreement. RNA was DNase-treated and reverse transcribed with TCR constant-region primers, mostly using SuperScript III. Paper-wide results and their limitations: TCR abundance followed a power law with an exponent that was different for naive and memory subsets but consistent across the three individuals. RNA-based TCR counts may be influenced by expression changes linked to T cell activation and differentiation. Clonotypes were defined as single alpha or beta chain sequences, not paired alpha/beta receptors. The repertoire findings for the naive and memory subsets could not be validated against a ground truth, as none was available. After error correction, over 90% of naive TCR sequences appeared only once, giving much steeper abundance distributions than memory subsets. In both CD4 and CD8 cells, a rise in Gini index and a fall in Shannon and inverse Simpson diversity were observed from naive through CM, EM and EMRA.

Concerning this clonotype: Its antigen is currently not known. With a much larger clone just one base away, this may be a read error.

To prepare the library, UMI-ligation and nested PCR was applied. An equimolar mix of two oligonucleotides covering both TRBC1 and TRBC2 was used as the beta constant-region primer. T4 RNA ligase 1 ligated a single-stranded oligonucleotide carrying the SP2 primer and a 12-nucleotide UMI to the cDNA 3' end. The ligated cDNA went through four rounds of PCR with nested alpha and beta constant-region primers together with the SP2 primer. Incubation of the ligation reaction lasted roughly 18-25 hours at 16 degrees C. To avoid over-amplification, PCR2 was usually performed as a SYBR Green qPCR and halted once a predetermined threshold was reached. Agencourt AMPure XP magnetic beads were used for all purifications after the first. Libraries were quantified by Qubit and checked on a TapeStation, with a main peak expected near 650 bp. Pooled libraries were sequenced on an Illumina MiSeq using v2 2x251 paired-end kits, and typically about 0.9-2 million reads were obtained per sample. Each sample library was pooled at 4 nM, and about 4.5-7.5% PhiX was included to improve cluster recognition. The original pipeline was this. FASTQ reads processed by Demultiplexor were assigned V and J genes by Decombinator through tag matching that tolerated a single base-pair mismatch. UMIs were used by Collapsinator to correct both sequencing errors and frequency errors arising from PCR heterogeneity. CDR3Translator translated TCRs and extracted CDR3s from the conserved cysteine to the FGXG phenylalanine, flagging non-productive sequences. Gini, Shannon entropy and inverse Simpson indices were calculated on repertoires subsampled to equal numbers of UMI-defined TCRs. Within the linear range, a power law was fitted to clonotype abundance distributions using maximum likelihood. For one naive CD8 sample, the pipeline and MIGEC produced similar UMI counts, unique TCR numbers and clonal distributions. The repertoires were searched for approximately 7,000 CMV-associated CDR3 sequences that had been compiled from VDJdb and a published dataset. TCRdb cleaned the public reads at Q25 with fastp, built clones with MiXCR and kept in-frame beta chains. Duplicate CDR3 protein sequences are folded into a single record with the most common DNA and genes. TCRdb, not the authors, supplied the V and J calls. For this sample there are 77,000 or so distinct CDR3 sequences; around 13% appear just once. The ten largest clonotypes hold about 0.9% of the sample.

V is pared back by 2 bases and J by 2 bases, with 13 bases lying between the germline termini. The CDR3 starts with the cysteine, ends with the phenylalanine, and has 15 residues. The DNA shown is the 45-base CDR3, in frame from base 1. Separate amplification of TCR alpha and beta chain libraries was performed from the second PCR step onward. The CMV status of each donor was determined by measuring IFNgamma production from CD4+ T cells after fresh PBMCs had been stimulated overnight with CMV viral lysate. CD4 T cells were positively selected using Miltenyi beads, after which CD8 T cells were positively selected from the CD4-negative fraction. Cells were stained for CD3, CD4, CD8, CD45RA, CD27 and a live/dead dye and were sorted on a BD Aria II into four subsets based on CD45RA and CD27. Blood came from a few healthy volunteers, each fractionated into CD4 and CD8 T cells and then into four differentiation subsets. Approximately 130 ml of peripheral blood was drawn per donor, and PBMC were isolated by Ficoll-Paque PLUS density-gradient centrifugation. After sorting, cells were lysed in RLT buffer, RNA was extracted using a Qiagen RNeasy kit, and the extracted RNA was stored at -80 degrees C.

The receptor comes from a human donor in good health. The chain couples TRBV12-3 or TRBV12-4 to TRBJ2-7; 5 matching bases give a weak D call of TRBD2. The sample taken for sequencing was central memory CD4+ T cells from blood. This specimen's cell subset or site label, interpreted: central memory, CD45RA- CD27+. The CDR3 has the sequence CASSLIRGCPYEQYF. The DNA sequence is TGTGCCAGCAGTTTAATTCGCGGGTGTCCCTACGAGCAGTACTTC.